This T cell receptor (beta chain) originates from a study of T cell repertoires in cytomegalovirus infection. Looking at the study overall: Both CMV infection and a matching HLA type were indicated by public TCR beta signatures. Study observations and caveats: Adding up the frequency of public TCR beta families identified people who carried CMV plus the relevant HLA.

Via MiXCR, TCRdb re-called the reads, giving one row per CDR3 protein. The data hold 370,000 or so distinct CDR3 sequences, with approximately 30% observed a single time. CDR3 length: 15 amino acids. The trim removed 1 base at V and 2 bases at J, leaving 5 bases unmatched. The V gene's germline CDR1 is SGHVS and CDR2 FQNEAQ. Turning to this clonotype: Its antigen is not known.

The sequenced sample was cultured PBMCs, obtained from culture after CMV antigen stimulation. This receptor was identified in a human donor in good health (CMV status not recorded). Some clones in this sample may be carry-over from other donors' samples. The chain has TRBV7-8 and TRBJ2-7, with TRBD1 matching 7 bases. The chain's CDR3 is CASSLVRDSTYEQYF. CDR3 coding DNA: TGTGCCAGCAGCTTAGTGAGGGACAGTACCTACGAGCAGTACTTC.